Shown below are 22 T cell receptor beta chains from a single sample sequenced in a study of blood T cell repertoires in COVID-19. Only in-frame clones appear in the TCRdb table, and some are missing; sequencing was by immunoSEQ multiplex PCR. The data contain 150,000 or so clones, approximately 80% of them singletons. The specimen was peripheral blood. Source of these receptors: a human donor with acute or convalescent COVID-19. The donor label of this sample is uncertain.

CDR3 in amino acids: CASSAGGLAGLYEQYF. CDR3 DNA sequence: TGTGCCAGCAGTGCCGGGGGACTAGCGGGGCTCTACGAGCAGTACTTC. The chain employs TRBV6-1 and TRBJ2-7; 13 bases map to TRBD2. V trimming: 4 bases; J trimming: 3 bases; junction bases outside the gene matches: 6. CDR1 and CDR2 (germline): MNHNS, SASEGT. There are 16 residues in the CDR3.

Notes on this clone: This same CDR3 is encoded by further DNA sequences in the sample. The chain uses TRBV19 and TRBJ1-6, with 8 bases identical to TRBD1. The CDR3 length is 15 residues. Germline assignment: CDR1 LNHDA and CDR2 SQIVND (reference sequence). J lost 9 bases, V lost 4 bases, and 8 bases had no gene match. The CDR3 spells CASSTQTGDGSPLHF. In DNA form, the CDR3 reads TGTGCCAGTAGTACACAGACAGGGGACGGTTCACCCCTCCACTTT. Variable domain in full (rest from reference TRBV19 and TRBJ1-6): DGGITQSPKYLFRKEGQNVTLSCEQNLNHDAMYWYRQDPGQGLRLIYYSQIVNDFQKGDIAEGYSVSREKKESFPLTVTSAQKNPTAFYLCASSTQTGDGSPLHFGNGTRLTVT.

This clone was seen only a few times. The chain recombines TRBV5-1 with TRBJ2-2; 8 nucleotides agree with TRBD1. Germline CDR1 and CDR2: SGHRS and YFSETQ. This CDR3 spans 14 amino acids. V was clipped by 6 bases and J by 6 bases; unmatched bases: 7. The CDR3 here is CASIRGQGAGELFF. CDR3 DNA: TGCGCCAGCATCAGGGGGCAAGGGGCCGGGGAGCTGTTTTTT.

CDR3 residues: CASSQDEAGAKGDQPQHF. In nucleotides, the CDR3 is TGTGCCAGCAGCCAAGATGAGGCGGGGGCGAAGGGCGATCAGCCCCAGCATTTT. J is TRBJ1-5 and V is TRBV4-2; D is possibly TRBD1 (6 bases). In germline, CDR1 is LGHNA, CDR2 YNFKEQ. Trimming pared 0 bases from V and 5 bases from J, leaving 20 bases between. This CDR3 region has 18 residues.

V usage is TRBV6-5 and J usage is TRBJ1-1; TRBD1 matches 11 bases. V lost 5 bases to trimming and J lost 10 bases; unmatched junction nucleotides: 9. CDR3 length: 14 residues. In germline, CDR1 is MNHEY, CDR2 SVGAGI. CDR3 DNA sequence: TGTGCCAGCAGTCCCGGGACAGGGGGATTTCGAGCTTTCTTT. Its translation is CASSPGTGGFRAFF.

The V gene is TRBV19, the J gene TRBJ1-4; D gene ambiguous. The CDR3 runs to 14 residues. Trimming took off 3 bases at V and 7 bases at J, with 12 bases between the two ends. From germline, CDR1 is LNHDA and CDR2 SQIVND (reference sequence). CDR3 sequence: CASSIGNLREKLFF. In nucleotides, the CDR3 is TGTGCCAGTAGTATCGGGAATCTACGTGAAAAACTGTTTTTT.

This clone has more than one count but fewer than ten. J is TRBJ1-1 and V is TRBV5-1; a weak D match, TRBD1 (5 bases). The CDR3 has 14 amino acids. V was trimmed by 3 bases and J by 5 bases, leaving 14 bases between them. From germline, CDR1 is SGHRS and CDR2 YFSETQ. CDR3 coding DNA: TGCGCCAGCAGCTCAACAGGTTTGAGGACTGAAGCTTTCTTT. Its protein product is CASSSTGLRTEAFF.

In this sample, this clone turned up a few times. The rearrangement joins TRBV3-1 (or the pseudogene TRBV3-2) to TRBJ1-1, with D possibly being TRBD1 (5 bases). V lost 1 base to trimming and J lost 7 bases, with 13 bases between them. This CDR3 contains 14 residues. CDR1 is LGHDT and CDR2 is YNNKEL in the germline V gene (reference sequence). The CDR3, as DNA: TGTGCCAGCAGCCAAGTAGGGGAGGGGCGTGAAGCTTTCTTT. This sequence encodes CASSQVGEGREAFF.

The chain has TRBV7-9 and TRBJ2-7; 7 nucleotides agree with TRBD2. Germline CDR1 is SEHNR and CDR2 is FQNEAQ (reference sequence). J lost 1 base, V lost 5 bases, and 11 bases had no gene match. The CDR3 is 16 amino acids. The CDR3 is CASSGGLGSGSYEQYF. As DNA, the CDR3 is TGTGCCAGCAGCGGGGGATTGGGTAGCGGGTCCTACGAGCAGTACTTC.

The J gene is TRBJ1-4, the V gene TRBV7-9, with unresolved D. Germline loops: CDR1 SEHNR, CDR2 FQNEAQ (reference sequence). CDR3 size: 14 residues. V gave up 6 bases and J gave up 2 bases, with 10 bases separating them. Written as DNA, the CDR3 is TGTGCCAGCAGGTCCCCCGGGACTAATGAAAAACTGTTTTTT. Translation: CASRSPGTNEKLFF.

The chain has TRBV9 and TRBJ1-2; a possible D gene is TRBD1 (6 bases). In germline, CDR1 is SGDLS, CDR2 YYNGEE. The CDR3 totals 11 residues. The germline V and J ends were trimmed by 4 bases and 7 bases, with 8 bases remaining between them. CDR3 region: CASSLQGGYTF. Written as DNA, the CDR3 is TGTGCCAGCAGCCTACAGGGTGGCTACACCTTC.

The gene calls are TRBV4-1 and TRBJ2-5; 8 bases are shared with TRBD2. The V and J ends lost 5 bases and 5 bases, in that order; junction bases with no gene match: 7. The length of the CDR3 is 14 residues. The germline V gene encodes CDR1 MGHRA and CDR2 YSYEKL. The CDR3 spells CASSSGGGEETQYF. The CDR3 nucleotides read TGCGCCAGCAGCTCGGGGGGGGGTGAGGAGACCCAGTACTTC.

The CDR3: CASSLGTGAYNSPLHF. The CDR3 DNA follows: TGTGCCAGCAGCTTAGGGACAGGGGCTTATAATTCACCCCTCCACTTT. The V call is TRBV5-4, the J call TRBJ1-6, with TRBD1 identical over 10 bases. V shed 2 bases and J 4 bases; nucleotides not matched to a gene: 3. This CDR3 has 16 amino acids. Per the germline V gene, CDR1 is SGHNT and CDR2 is YYREEE (reference sequence). The full variable domain, rest sourced from reference TRBV5-4 and TRBJ1-6, is ETGVTQSPTHLIKTRGQQVTLRCSSQSGHNTVSWYQQALGQGPQFIFQYYREEENGRGNFPPRFSGLQFPNYSSELNVNALELDDSALYLCASSLGTGAYNSPLHFGNGTRLTVT.

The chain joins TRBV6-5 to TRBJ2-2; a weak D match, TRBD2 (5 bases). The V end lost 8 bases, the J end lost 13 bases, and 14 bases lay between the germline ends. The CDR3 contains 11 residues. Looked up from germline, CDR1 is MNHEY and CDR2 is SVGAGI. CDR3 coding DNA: TGTGCCAGCCCTTTAGGAGGAGGGCTGTTTTTT. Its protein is CASPLGGGLFF.

DNA of the CDR3: TGTGCCAGTAGTATGGACAGGGACCAGCCCCAGCATTTT. It specifies CASSMDRDQPQHF. The chain employs TRBV19 and TRBJ1-5; 8 bases are a match to TRBD1. Germline CDR1 reads LNHDA; CDR2 reads SQIVND (reference sequence). CDR3 length: 13 residues. Unmatched junction bases numbered 2, after V lost 3 bases and J lost 7 bases.

DNA for the CDR3: TGTGCCAGCAGCTCGGACAGCTACAATGAGCAGTTCTTC. Translated: CASSSDSYNEQFF. The chain has TRBV11-3 and TRBJ2-1, with D possibly matching TRBD1 (6 bases). From germline, CDR1 is SGHNT and CDR2 YENEEA. CDR3 length: 13 residues. Trimming removed 4 bases at V and 3 bases at J, with 7 bases between.

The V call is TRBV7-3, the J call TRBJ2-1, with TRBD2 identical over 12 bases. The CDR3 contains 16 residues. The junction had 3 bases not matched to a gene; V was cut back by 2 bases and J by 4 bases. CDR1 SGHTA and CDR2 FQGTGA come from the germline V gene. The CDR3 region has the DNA TGTGCCAGCAGCTTAGCTAGCGGGGGGGCTTACAATGAGCAGTTCTTC. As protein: CASSLASGGAYNEQFF.

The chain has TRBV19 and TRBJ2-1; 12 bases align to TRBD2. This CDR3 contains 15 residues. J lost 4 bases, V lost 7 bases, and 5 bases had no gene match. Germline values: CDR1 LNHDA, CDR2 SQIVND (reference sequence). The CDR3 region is CASTPSGGAYNEQFF. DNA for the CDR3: TGTGCCAGTACCCCTAGCGGGGGGGCGTACAATGAGCAGTTCTTC.

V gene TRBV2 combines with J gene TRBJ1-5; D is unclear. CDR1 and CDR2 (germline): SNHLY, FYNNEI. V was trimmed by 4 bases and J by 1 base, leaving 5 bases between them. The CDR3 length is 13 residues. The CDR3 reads CASSVLSNQPQHF. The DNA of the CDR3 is TGTGCCAGCAGTGTCCTGAGCAATCAGCCCCAGCATTTT.

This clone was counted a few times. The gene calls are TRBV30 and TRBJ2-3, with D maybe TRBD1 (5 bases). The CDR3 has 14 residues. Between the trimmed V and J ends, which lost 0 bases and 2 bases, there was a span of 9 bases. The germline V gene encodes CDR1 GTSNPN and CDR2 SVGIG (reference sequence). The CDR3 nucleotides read TGTGCCTGGAGTGTGAAGGGGAACACAGATACGCAGTATTTT. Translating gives CAWSVKGNTDTQYF.

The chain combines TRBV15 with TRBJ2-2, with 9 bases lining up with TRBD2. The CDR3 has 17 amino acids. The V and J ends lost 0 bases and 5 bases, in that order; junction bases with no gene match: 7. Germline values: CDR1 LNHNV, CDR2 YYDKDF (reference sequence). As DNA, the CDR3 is TGTGCCACCAGCAGAGAGCGGGGGGGGGTTAAGACCGGGGAGCTGTTTTTT. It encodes CATSRERGGVKTGELFF.

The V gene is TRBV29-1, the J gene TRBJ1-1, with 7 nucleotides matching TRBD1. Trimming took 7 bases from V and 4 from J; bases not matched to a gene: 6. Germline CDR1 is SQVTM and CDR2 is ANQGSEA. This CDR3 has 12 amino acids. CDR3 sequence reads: CSGDRAGTEAFF. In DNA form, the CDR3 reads TGCAGCGGCGACAGGGCGGGCACTGAAGCTTTCTTT.